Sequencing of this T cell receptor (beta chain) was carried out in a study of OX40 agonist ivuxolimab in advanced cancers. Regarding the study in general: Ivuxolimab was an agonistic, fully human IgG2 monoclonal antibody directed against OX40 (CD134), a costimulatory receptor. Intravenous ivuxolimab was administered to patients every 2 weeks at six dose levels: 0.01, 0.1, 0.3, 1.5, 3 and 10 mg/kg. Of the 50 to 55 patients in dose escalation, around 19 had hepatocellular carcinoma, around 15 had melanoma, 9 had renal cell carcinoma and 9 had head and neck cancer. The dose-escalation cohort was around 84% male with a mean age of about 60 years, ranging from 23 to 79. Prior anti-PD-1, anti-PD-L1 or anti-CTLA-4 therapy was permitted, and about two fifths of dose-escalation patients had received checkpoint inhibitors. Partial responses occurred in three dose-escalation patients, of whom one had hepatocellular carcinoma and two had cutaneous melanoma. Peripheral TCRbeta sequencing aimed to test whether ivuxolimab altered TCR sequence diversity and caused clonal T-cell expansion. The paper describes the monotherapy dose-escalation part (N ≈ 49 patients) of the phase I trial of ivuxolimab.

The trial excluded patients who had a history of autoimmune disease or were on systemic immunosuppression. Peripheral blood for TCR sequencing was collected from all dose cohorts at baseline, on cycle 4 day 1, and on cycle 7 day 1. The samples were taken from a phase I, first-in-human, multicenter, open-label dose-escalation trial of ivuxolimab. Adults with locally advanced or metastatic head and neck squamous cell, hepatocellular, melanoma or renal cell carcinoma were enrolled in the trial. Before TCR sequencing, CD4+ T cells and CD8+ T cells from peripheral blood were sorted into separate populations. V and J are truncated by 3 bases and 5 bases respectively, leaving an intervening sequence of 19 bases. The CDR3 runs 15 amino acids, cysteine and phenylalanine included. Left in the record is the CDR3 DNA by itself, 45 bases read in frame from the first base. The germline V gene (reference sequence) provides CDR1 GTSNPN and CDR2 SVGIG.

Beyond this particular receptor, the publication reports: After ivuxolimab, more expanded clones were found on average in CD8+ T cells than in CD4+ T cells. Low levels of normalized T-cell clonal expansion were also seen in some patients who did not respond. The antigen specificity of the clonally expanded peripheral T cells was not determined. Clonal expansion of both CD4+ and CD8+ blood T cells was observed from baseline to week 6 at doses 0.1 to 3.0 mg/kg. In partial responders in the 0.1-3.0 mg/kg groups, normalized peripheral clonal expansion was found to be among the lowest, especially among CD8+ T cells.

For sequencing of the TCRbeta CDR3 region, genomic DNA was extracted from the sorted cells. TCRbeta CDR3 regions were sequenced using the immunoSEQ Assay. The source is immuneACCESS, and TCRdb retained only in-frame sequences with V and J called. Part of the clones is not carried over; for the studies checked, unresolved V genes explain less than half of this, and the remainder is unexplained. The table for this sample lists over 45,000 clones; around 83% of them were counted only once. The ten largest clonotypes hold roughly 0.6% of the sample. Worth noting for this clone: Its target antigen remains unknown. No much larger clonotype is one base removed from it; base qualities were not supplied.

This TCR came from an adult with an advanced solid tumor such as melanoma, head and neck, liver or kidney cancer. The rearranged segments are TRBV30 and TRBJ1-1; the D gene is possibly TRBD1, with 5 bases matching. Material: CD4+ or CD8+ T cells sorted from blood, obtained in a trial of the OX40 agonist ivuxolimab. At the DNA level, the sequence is TGTGCCTGGAGCCCACCACGGGGCCTGAGGACTGAAGCTTTCTTT. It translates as CAWSPPRGLRTEAFF.